This is a list of T cell receptor beta chains from one sample in a study of cytomegalovirus exposure and HLA in healthy donors. Repertoires were generated with immunoSEQ multiplex PCR, while TCRdb's copy carries only in-frame clones and drops some. The table lists 100,000 to 150,000 clones, around 80% of them singletons. The sample consisted of PBMCs. The source of these receptors is a woman aged 18-30 years in good health and CMV-seropositive. The CDR3 runs from the conserved cysteine through the conserved F or W. The D gene is left open where the match is weak. Rows give clone size only sometimes, using once, few, many, or a class for an expanded clone.

v_gene: TRBV29-1
abundance: NA
j_gene: TRBJ2-7
d_gene: TRBD2
len: 12
CDR3aa: CSASGSSYEQYF
CDR3nt: TGCAGCGCTAGCGGGAGCTCCTACGAGCAGTACTTC

v_gene: TRBV2
abundance: NA
j_gene: TRBJ2-7
d_gene: TRBD1
len: 14
CDR3aa: CASSTRTGTYEQYF
CDR3nt: TGTGCCAGCAGCACGAGGACAGGGACCTACGAGCAGTACTTC

v_gene: TRBV4-1
abundance: few
j_gene: TRBJ1-4
d_gene: NA
len: 14
CDR3aa: CASSRLATNEKLFF
CDR3nt: TGCGCCAGCAGCCGACTTGCAACTAATGAAAAACTGTTTTTT

v_gene: TRBV2
abundance: NA
j_gene: TRBJ2-7
d_gene: TRBD1
len: 13
CDR3aa: CASRLGQIYEQYF
CDR3nt: TGTGCCAGCAGACTGGGACAGATCTACGAGCAGTACTTC

v_gene: TRBV9
abundance: once
j_gene: TRBJ2-7
d_gene: NA
len: 15
CDR3aa: CASSPSAGALYEQYF
CDR3nt: TGTGCCAGCAGCCCTTCGGCCGGAGCCCTCTACGAGCAGTACTTC

v_gene: TRBV6-5
abundance: NA
j_gene: TRBJ2-3
d_gene: NA
len: 15
CDR3aa: CASRPGTLLADTQYF
CDR3nt: TGTGCCAGCAGACCCGGGACTCTACTGGCAGATACGCAGTATTTT

v_gene: TRBV2
abundance: NA
j_gene: TRBJ1-4
d_gene: NA
len: 15
CDR3aa: CASSNRKRANEKLFF
CDR3nt: TGTGCCAGCAGTAACAGGAAGCGGGCTAATGAAAAACTGTTTTTT

v_gene: TRBV2
abundance: NA
j_gene: TRBJ1-2
d_gene: TRBD1
len: 14
CDR3aa: CASSAYRDSLRHTF
CDR3nt: TGTGCCAGCAGTGCTTACCGGGACAGCCTCCGTCACACCTTC

v_gene: TRBV4-1
abundance: NA
j_gene: TRBJ1-2
d_gene: NA
len: 15
CDR3aa: CASSQGARGEGGYTF
CDR3nt: TGCGCCAGCAGCCAAGGGGCCCGGGGGGAGGGCGGCTACACCTTC

v_gene: TRBV9
abundance: NA
j_gene: TRBJ1-2
d_gene: TRBD1
len: 14
CDR3aa: CASSIGQGNYGYTF
CDR3nt: TGTGCCAGCAGCATCGGACAGGGGAACTATGGCTACACCTTC

v_gene: TRBV11-2
abundance: NA
j_gene: TRBJ2-7
d_gene: TRBD1
len: 15
CDR3aa: CASSFLGGAMYEQYF
CDR3nt: TGTGCCAGCAGTTTTCTAGGGGGCGCAATGTACGAGCAGTACTTC

v_gene: TRBV7-3
abundance: NA
j_gene: TRBJ2-2
d_gene: TRBD2
len: 17
CDR3aa: CASSAGVAGGNTGELFF
CDR3nt: TGTGCCAGCAGCGCGGGAGTAGCGGGGGGGAACACCGGGGAGCTGTTTTTT

v_gene: TRBV6-1
abundance: NA
j_gene: TRBJ2-3
d_gene: TRBD2
len: 17
CDR3aa: CASSEIASGGPTDTQYF
CDR3nt: TGTGCCAGCAGTGAAATCGCTAGCGGGGGGCCTACAGATACGCAGTATTTT

v_gene: TRBV10-2
abundance: NA
j_gene: TRBJ2-7
d_gene: TRBD1
len: 14
CDR3aa: CASSELPRTGGQYF
CDR3nt: TGCGCCAGCAGTGAGTTACCCCGGACAGGCGGGCAGTACTTC

v_gene: TRBV4-1
abundance: NA
j_gene: TRBJ1-1
d_gene: NA
len: 14
CDR3aa: CASSPRAVNTEAFF
CDR3nt: TGCGCCAGCAGCCCGAGGGCGGTGAACACTGAAGCTTTCTTT

v_gene: TRBV2
abundance: NA
j_gene: TRBJ1-4
d_gene: NA
len: 12
CDR3aa: CASRELAGKLFF
CDR3nt: TGTGCCAGCAGAGAACTAGCCGGGAAACTGTTTTTT

v_gene: TRBV10-1
abundance: NA
j_gene: TRBJ2-4
d_gene: TRBD1
len: 16
CDR3aa: CASSPGQGLAKNIQYF
CDR3nt: TGCGCCAGCAGCCCGGGACAGGGGTTAGCCAAAAACATTCAGTACTTC

v_gene: TRBV28
abundance: NA
j_gene: TRBJ2-3
d_gene: NA
len: 15
CDR3aa: CASSPPGAQGDTQYF
CDR3nt: TGTGCCAGCAGTCCTCCGGGAGCCCAAGGGGATACGCAGTATTTT

v_gene: TRBV12-5
abundance: NA
j_gene: TRBJ2-1
d_gene: NA
len: 13
CDR3aa: CASGSREDNEQFF
CDR3nt: TGTGCTAGTGGTTCGAGGGAGGACAATGAGCAGTTCTTC

v_gene: TRBV2
abundance: once
j_gene: TRBJ2-7
d_gene: NA
len: 14
CDR3aa: CASSGSSSSYEQYF
CDR3nt: TGTGCCAGCAGTGGGTCCAGTTCCTCCTACGAGCAGTACTTC

v_gene: TRBV6-1
abundance: once
j_gene: TRBJ2-7
d_gene: TRBD1
len: 15
CDR3aa: CASSVGTGGTYEQYF
CDR3nt: TGTGCCAGCAGTGTTGGGACAGGGGGCACCTACGAGCAGTACTTC

v_gene: TRBV5-1
abundance: NA
j_gene: TRBJ2-7
d_gene: TRBD2
len: 15
CDR3aa: CASSWTRFSSYEQYF
CDR3nt: TGCGCCAGCAGCTGGACTAGGTTTAGCTCCTACGAGCAGTACTTC

v_gene: TRBV10-1
abundance: once
j_gene: TRBJ1-1
d_gene: NA
len: 14
CDR3aa: CASSAGPLNTEAFF
CDR3nt: TGCGCCAGCAGTGCAGGGCCCTTGAACACTGAAGCTTTCTTT

v_gene: TRBV6-1
abundance: NA
j_gene: TRBJ1-6
d_gene: NA
len: 14
CDR3aa: CASIESSYNSPLHF
CDR3nt: TGTGCCAGCATAGAGAGCTCCTATAATTCACCCCTCCACTTT

v_gene: TRBV28
abundance: NA
j_gene: TRBJ1-2
d_gene: TRBD1
len: 14
CDR3aa: CASSSPGQGGGDTF
CDR3nt: TGTGCCAGCAGTTCCCCGGGACAGGGGGGAGGAGACACCTTC

v_gene: TRBV2
abundance: NA
j_gene: TRBJ2-1
d_gene: NA
len: 12
CDR3aa: CASMDYNNEQFF
CDR3nt: TGTGCCAGCATGGACTACAACAATGAGCAGTTCTTC

v_gene: TRBV2
abundance: NA
j_gene: TRBJ1-5
d_gene: NA
len: 14
CDR3aa: CASSEGGGLQPQHF
CDR3nt: TGTGCCAGCAGTGAAGGCGGGGGACTTCAGCCCCAGCATTTT

v_gene: TRBV30
abundance: NA
j_gene: TRBJ2-7
d_gene: TRBD2
len: 14
CDR3aa: CAWSHTRSGGAPYF
CDR3nt: TGTGCCTGGAGTCACACCCGAAGCGGGGGGGCCCCGTACTTC

v_gene: TRBV2
abundance: NA
j_gene: TRBJ2-4
d_gene: TRBD1
len: 16
CDR3aa: CASSEGRGLAKNIQYF
CDR3nt: TGTGCCAGCAGTGAAGGCAGGGGGCTAGCCAAAAACATTCAGTACTTC

v_gene: TRBV6-1
abundance: NA
j_gene: TRBJ2-1
d_gene: NA
len: 11
CDR3aa: CASSDTSPQFF
CDR3nt: TGTGCCAGCAGTGACACGAGCCCTCAGTTCTTC

v_gene: TRBV7-3
abundance: NA
j_gene: TRBJ2-3
d_gene: NA
len: 18
CDR3aa: CASSLFTRGIPITDTQYF
CDR3nt: TGTGCCAGCAGCTTATTTACTCGTGGTATCCCCATCACAGATACGCAGTATTTT

v_gene: TRBV25-1
abundance: NA
j_gene: TRBJ2-5
d_gene: NA
len: 14
CDR3aa: CASSEAGYQETQYF
CDR3nt: TGTGCCAGCAGTGAAGCGGGGTACCAAGAGACCCAGTACTTC

v_gene: TRBV5-5
abundance: NA
j_gene: TRBJ2-4
d_gene: NA
len: 16
CDR3aa: CASSLGAQGTKNIQYF
CDR3nt: TGTGCCAGCAGCTTAGGGGCACAGGGCACCAAAAACATTCAGTACTTC

v_gene: TRBV11-2
abundance: NA
j_gene: TRBJ2-3
d_gene: TRBD2
len: 15
CDR3aa: CASSPPGLAVDTQYF
CDR3nt: TGTGCCAGCAGCCCCCCCGGACTAGCGGTAGATACGCAGTATTTT

v_gene: TRBV6-1
abundance: NA
j_gene: TRBJ2-1
d_gene: TRBD1
len: 14
CDR3aa: CASRAGTGVNEQFF
CDR3nt: TGTGCCAGCAGAGCCGGGACAGGGGTCAATGAGCAGTTCTTC

v_gene: TRBV25-1
abundance: few
j_gene: TRBJ2-7
d_gene: NA
len: 13
CDR3aa: CASSEIAAYEQYF
CDR3nt: TGTGCCAGCAGTGAAATAGCCGCTTACGAGCAGTACTTC

v_gene: TRBV29-1
abundance: NA
j_gene: TRBJ1-2
d_gene: NA
len: 13
CDR3aa: CSVAQTGINGYTF
CDR3nt: TGCAGCGTTGCCCAGACGGGAATTAATGGCTACACCTTC

v_gene: TRBV19
abundance: NA
j_gene: TRBJ2-7
d_gene: TRBD2
len: 20
CDR3aa: CASSPPGTSGGRPHYWEQYF
CDR3nt: TGTGCCAGTAGTCCTCCCGGGACTAGCGGGGGTCGTCCCCACTACTGGGAGCAGTACTTC

v_gene: TRBV6-6
abundance: NA
j_gene: TRBJ1-4
d_gene: NA
len: 13
CDR3aa: CATTGITNEKLFF
CDR3nt: TGTGCCACCACAGGGATAACTAATGAAAAACTGTTTTTT

v_gene: TRBV5-1
abundance: NA
j_gene: TRBJ2-7
d_gene: TRBD1
len: 15
CDR3aa: CASSERGTGSYEQYF
CDR3nt: TGCGCCAGCAGCGAGAGAGGGACAGGTTCCTACGAGCAGTACTTC

v_gene: TRBV4-1
abundance: NA
j_gene: TRBJ2-5
d_gene: TRBD2
len: 14
CDR3aa: CASSRVAGEETQYF
CDR3nt: TGCGCCAGCAGCAGGGTCGCGGGGGAGGAGACCCAGTACTTC

v_gene: TRBV11-2
abundance: NA
j_gene: TRBJ2-1
d_gene: NA
len: 16
CDR3aa: CASSLTLGRLTGEQFF
CDR3nt: TGTGCCAGCAGCTTAACGTTGGGGCGGCTGACGGGTGAGCAGTTCTTC

v_gene: TRBV7-8
abundance: NA
j_gene: TRBJ1-5
d_gene: TRBD1
len: 15
CDR3aa: CASSRGQGAGQPQHF
CDR3nt: TGTGCCAGCAGCCGAGGACAGGGGGCCGGACAGCCCCAGCATTTT

v_gene: TRBV30
abundance: NA
j_gene: TRBJ2-3
d_gene: TRBD2
len: 17
CDR3aa: CAWRRAGAPGGKDTQYF
CDR3nt: TGTGCCTGGAGGAGAGCGGGGGCCCCGGGAGGGAAAGATACGCAGTATTTT